Each of the 17 T cell receptor beta chains below was sequenced from the same sample in a study of shared clonotypes between healthy human individuals. Sequencing was performed with immunoSEQ multiplex PCR; in TCRdb, only in-frame clones are kept and a portion is missing. The sample consists of approximately 1,000,000 clones, around 78% of them appearing once. Sequencing was carried out using memory CD4+ T cells from PBMCs. Subset meaning: CD45RA-negative fraction. These receptors originate from a man younger than 35 in good health. Some clones in this sample may be carry-over from other donors' samples.

This rearrangement joins TRBV6-4 to TRBJ1-5; D gene uncertain. Per the germline V gene, CDR1 is MRHNA and CDR2 is SNTAGT. V dropped 8 bases and J dropped 2 bases, with 7 bases sitting between them. This CDR3 comprises 12 residues. For the CDR3, the DNA is TGTGCCAGCCCGGGTGGCAATCAGCCCCAGCATTTT. Amino acids: CASPGGNQPQHF.

The rearrangement uses TRBV9 and TRBJ2-6; TRBD1 matches 8 bases. The J segment lost 1 base and the V segment lost 4 bases, leaving 4 bases of the junction unmatched. CDR1 and CDR2 (germline): SGDLS, YYNGEE. CDR3 length equals 16 residues. The CDR3 nucleotides read TGTGCCAGCAGCCGCAGGGGGCGGTCTGGGGCCAACGTCCTGACTTTC. This encodes CASSRRGRSGANVLTF.

The V and J genes are TRBV10-3 and TRBJ1-1; D might be TRBD1 (5 bases). The germline V and J ends were trimmed by 2 bases and 4 bases, with 14 bases remaining between them. Germline-derived CDR1 and CDR2 are ENHRY and SYGVKD. CDR3 length equals 15 residues. The CDR3 loop is CAISEQGRQGTEAFF. CDR3 nucleotides: TGTGCCATCAGTGAGCAGGGCAGGCAGGGCACTGAAGCTTTCTTT.

CDR3 protein: CASTTPGTTNYGYTF. CDR3 nucleotides: TGTGCCAGCACTACCCCAGGGACGACTAACTATGGCTACACCTTC. The V and J genes are TRBV9 and TRBJ1-2, with D possibly being TRBD1 (5 bases). The CDR3 runs 15 residues. Germline V gives CDR1 SGDLS, CDR2 YYNGEE. V was shortened by 6 bases and J by 0 bases, with 15 bases between the two germline ends.

The rearrangement uses TRBV18 and TRBJ2-7; perhaps TRBD2 as D (6 bases). The CDR3 is made up of 14 amino acids. In germline, CDR1 is KGHSH, CDR2 LQKENI. The V end lost 3 bases, the J end lost 5 bases, and 14 bases lay between the germline ends. For the CDR3, the DNA is TGTGCCAGCTCACCCCGAGGAGGGTTCGACGAGCAGTACTTC. This encodes CASSPRGGFDEQYF. The whole variable domain, remainder taken from reference TRBV18 and TRBJ2-7, is NAGVMQNPRHLVRRRGQEARLRCSPMKGHSHVYWYRQLPEEGLKFMVYLQKENIIDESGMPKERFSAEFPKEGPSILRIQQVVRGDSAAYFCASSPRGGFDEQYFGPGTRLTVT.

V and J are TRBV4-1 and TRBJ1-1; a possible D gene is TRBD1 (5 bases). V lost 2 bases and J 10 bases, leaving 17 bases between the germline ends. This CDR3 contains 14 residues. Germline-derived CDR1 and CDR2 are MGHRA and YSYEKL. The CDR3 nucleotides read TGCGCCAGCAGCCAAATCGCCCGGGGCCCCGGAGCTTTCTTT. It encodes CASSQIARGPGAFF.

This CDR3 reads CASSPIRDQQFF. The CDR3 DNA reads as TGTGCCAGCTCACCTATCCGGGATCAGCAGTTCTTC. This rearrangement joins TRBV18 to TRBJ2-1; tentative D call: TRBD2 (5 bases). Trimming stripped 3 bases from V and 11 bases from J, with 11 bases between. The CDR3 has 12 residues. Germline V gene data show CDR1 as KGHSH and CDR2 as LQKENI.

This rearrangement joins TRBV18 to TRBJ1-2, with 9 bases identical to TRBD1. V lost 6 bases to trimming and J lost 7 bases; unmatched junction nucleotides: 9. The CDR3 is made up of 14 amino acids. Germline values: CDR1 KGHSH, CDR2 LQKENI. The CDR3 sequence: CASSWRQGDGGYTF. For the CDR3, the DNA is TGTGCCAGCTCCTGGAGACAGGGGGATGGTGGCTACACCTTC.

V usage is TRBV19 and J usage is TRBJ2-7; 9 bases agree with TRBD1. The CDR3 has 15 amino acids. Germline V CDR1 and CDR2: LNHDA, SQIVND (reference sequence). Trimming removed 5 bases from V and 6 bases from J; junction bases left unmatched: 11. CDR3 in amino acids: CASSSSGTGTGEQYF. The CDR3 DNA is TGTGCCAGTAGTTCCTCCGGGACAGGGACCGGCGAGCAGTACTTC.

The chain is built from TRBV7-2 and TRBJ2-3; the D gene is possibly TRBD2 (5 bases). Germline-derived CDR1 and CDR2 are SGHTA and FQGNSA. The CDR3 loop spans 13 amino acids. The V end was cut by 5 bases, the J end by 7 bases, with 13 bases between. In DNA form, the CDR3 reads TGTGCCAGCAGCCCCACTAGTTTGAATACGCAGTATTTT. Translation gives CASSPTSLNTQYF.

The chain is built from TRBV7-6 and TRBJ2-7; possibly TRBD2 for D (6 bases). V was cut by 0 bases and J by 4 bases, with 13 bases left in between. Germline CDR1 is SGHVS and CDR2 is FNYEAQ. The CDR3 runs to 15 residues. CDR3 sequence reads: CASSLAEGAPYEQYF. The CDR3 DNA sequence: TGTGCCAGCAGCTTAGCGGAGGGAGCCCCTTACGAGCAGTACTTC.

The chain employs TRBV5-4 and TRBJ1-4; 7 nucleotides agree with TRBD1. The CDR3 has 14 residues. The trim removed 4 bases at V and 8 bases at J, leaving 8 bases unmatched. Germline values: CDR1 SGHNT, CDR2 YYREEE (reference sequence). For the CDR3, the DNA is TGTGCCAGCAGCCAACGGGACAGTACAGAAAAACTGTTTTTT. Translating gives CASSQRDSTEKLFF.

The table lists this clone with a few counts. The CDR3: CASSRPTSYYEQYF. CDR3 DNA: TGTGCCAGCAGCCGACCGACTAGCTACTACGAGCAGTACTTC. The chain links TRBV5-5 to TRBJ2-7; TRBD2 matches at 7 bases. There are 14 residues in the CDR3. The J segment lost 3 bases and the V segment lost 4 bases, leaving 7 bases of the junction unmatched. The germline CDR1 and CDR2 sequences are SGHKS and YYEKEE (reference sequence).

Of note for this clone: A junction end diverges from the germline sequence, so it may reflect a read error. The V gene is TRBV18, the J gene TRBJ1-4; D unresolved. The CDR3 sequence is 15 residues long. In germline, CDR1 is KGHSH, CDR2 LQKENI. The CDR3 DNA reads as TGTGCCAGCTCACCACCCGACACAACTATTGAAAAACTGTTTTTT. It specifies CASSPPDTTIEKLFF.

The chain joins TRBV18 to TRBJ1-2; D may be TRBD1 (5 bases). Germline values: CDR1 KGHSH, CDR2 LQKENI. CDR3 length: 16 amino acids. V lost 3 bases to trimming and J lost 5 bases, with 19 bases between them. The DNA of the CDR3 is TGTGCCAGCTCACCCACCGACCGGGACGGCCCATATGGCTACACCTTC. Protein sequence: CASSPTDRDGPYGYTF.

A few counts support this clone. This chain connects TRBV14 to TRBJ2-5, with D maybe TRBD1 (6 bases). Looked up from germline, CDR1 is SGHDN and CDR2 is FVKESK. V lost 1 base and J lost 5, with 17 bases in between. The CDR3 is 16 residues long. The DNA for the CDR3 is TGTGCCAGCAGCCAAGGCCTCGGGGCAGGGGAGGAGACCCAGTACTTC. Its protein is CASSQGLGAGEETQYF.

The chain carries TRBV28 and TRBJ2-7; the match to TRBD1 covers 8 bases. This CDR3 has 16 amino acids. V gave up 6 bases and J gave up 4 bases; unmatched junction bases: 14. CDR1 is MDHEN, CDR2 SYDVKM, per germline. CDR3 loop: CASRSTGTGEQYEQYF. The CDR3, as DNA: TGTGCCAGCAGGTCTACCGGGACAGGCGAACAATACGAGCAGTACTTC.